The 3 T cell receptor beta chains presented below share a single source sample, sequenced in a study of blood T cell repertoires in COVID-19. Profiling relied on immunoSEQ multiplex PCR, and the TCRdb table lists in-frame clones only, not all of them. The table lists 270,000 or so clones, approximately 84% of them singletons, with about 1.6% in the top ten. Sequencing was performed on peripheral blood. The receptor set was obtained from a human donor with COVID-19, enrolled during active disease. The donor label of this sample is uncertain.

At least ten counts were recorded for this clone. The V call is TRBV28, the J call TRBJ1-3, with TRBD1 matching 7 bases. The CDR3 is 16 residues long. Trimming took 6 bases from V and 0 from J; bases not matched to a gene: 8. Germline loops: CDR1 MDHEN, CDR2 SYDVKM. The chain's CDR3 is CASSTTGLISGNTIYF. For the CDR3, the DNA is TGTGCCAGCAGCACGACAGGGCTAATCTCTGGAAACACCATATATTTT.

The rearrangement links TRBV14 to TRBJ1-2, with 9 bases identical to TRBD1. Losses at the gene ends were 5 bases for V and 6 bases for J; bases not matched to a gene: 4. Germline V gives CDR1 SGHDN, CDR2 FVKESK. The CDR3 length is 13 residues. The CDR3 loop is CASSGTGTHGYTF. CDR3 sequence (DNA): TGTGCCAGCAGCGGGACAGGGACCCATGGCTACACCTTC. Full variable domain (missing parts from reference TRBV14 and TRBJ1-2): EAGVTQFPSHSVIEKGQTVTLRCDPISGHDNLYWYRRVMGKEIKFLLHFVKESKQDESGMPNNRFLAERTGGTYSTLKVQPAELEDSGVYFCASSGTGTHGYTFGSGTRLTVV.

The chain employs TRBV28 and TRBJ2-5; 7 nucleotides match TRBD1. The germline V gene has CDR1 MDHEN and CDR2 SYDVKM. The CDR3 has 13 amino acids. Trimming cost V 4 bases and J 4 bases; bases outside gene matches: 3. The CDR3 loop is CASSSQGVETQYF. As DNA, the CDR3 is TGTGCCAGCAGTTCTCAGGGGGTAGAGACCCAGTACTTC.